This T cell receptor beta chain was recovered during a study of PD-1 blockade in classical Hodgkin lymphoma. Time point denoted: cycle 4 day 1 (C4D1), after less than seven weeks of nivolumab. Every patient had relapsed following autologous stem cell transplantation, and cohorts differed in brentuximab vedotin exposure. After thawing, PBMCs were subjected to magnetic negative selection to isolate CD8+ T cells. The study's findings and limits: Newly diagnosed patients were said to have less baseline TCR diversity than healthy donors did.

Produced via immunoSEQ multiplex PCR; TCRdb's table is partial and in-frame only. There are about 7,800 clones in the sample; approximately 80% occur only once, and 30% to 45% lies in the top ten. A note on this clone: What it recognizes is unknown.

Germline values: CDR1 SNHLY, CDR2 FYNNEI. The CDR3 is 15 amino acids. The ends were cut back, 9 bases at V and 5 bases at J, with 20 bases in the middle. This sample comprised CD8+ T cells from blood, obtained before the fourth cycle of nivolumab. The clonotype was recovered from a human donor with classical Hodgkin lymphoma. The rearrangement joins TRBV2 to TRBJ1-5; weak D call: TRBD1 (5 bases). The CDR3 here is CASTPQGTGHQPQHF. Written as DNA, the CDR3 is TGTGCCAGTACCCCTCAGGGCACCGGGCATCAGCCCCAGCATTTT. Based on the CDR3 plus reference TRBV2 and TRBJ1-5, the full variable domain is EPEVTQTPSHQVTQMGQEVILRCVPISNHLYFYWYRQILGQKVEFLVSFYNNEISEKSEIFDDQFSVERPDGSNFTLKIRSTKLEDSAMYFCASTPQGTGHQPQHFGDGTRLSIL.